Each of the 11 T cell receptor beta chains below was sequenced from the same sample in a study of vaccination effects on CD4 cells after COVID-19. No antigen is known for these receptors. The method was immunoSEQ multiplex PCR; TCRdb's version includes in-frame clones alone and lacks a portion of them. The table lists 30,000 to 45,000 clones, roughly 79% of them singletons. Within the ViraFEST assay, antigen-specific CD4+ T cells underwent expansion with viral peptide pools prior to sequencing. Cells that had been cultured for nine to eleven days were the source of isolated CD4+ T cells. As their vaccination, participants received two doses of either BNT162b2 or mRNA-1273. The specimen comprised CD4+ T cells from PBMCs cultured with HCoV-NL63 spike peptides, sampled after COVID-19 vaccination. The receptors originated from a human donor who received a COVID-19 vaccine. Some clones in this sample may be carry-over from other donors' samples.

The chain recombines TRBV27 with TRBJ2-1; perhaps TRBD1 as D (6 bases). The CDR3 is made up of 15 amino acids. The V gene's germline CDR1 is MNHEY and CDR2 SMNVEV (reference sequence). Deletions cut 3 bases from V and 4 bases from J, with 13 bases between. This CDR3 is CASSFLQGSYNEQFF. CDR3 in DNA: TGTGCCAGCAGTTTTCTCCAGGGGTCATACAATGAGCAGTTCTTC.

This chain joins TRBV24-1 and TRBJ2-3; 8 bases agree with TRBD1. V was pared by 4 bases and J by 8 bases, with 10 bases of the junction left unmatched. Looked up from germline, CDR1 is KGHDR and CDR2 is SFDVKD. The CDR3 is made up of 15 amino acids. Here the CDR3 reads CATSDPGQGWVTQYF. The CDR3 nucleotides read TGTGCCACCAGTGACCCAGGACAGGGATGGGTTACGCAGTATTTT.

CDR3 in DNA: TGTGCCAGCAGTGGGAGATACTCTGGAAACACCATATATTTT. Protein product: CASSGRYSGNTIYF. The rearrangement uses TRBV2 and TRBJ1-3; D not certain. The length of the CDR3 is 14 residues. V was shortened by 4 bases and J by 0 bases, with 7 bases between the two germline ends. Per the germline V gene, CDR1 is SNHLY and CDR2 is FYNNEI.

This chain links TRBV19 with TRBJ2-5; 9 bases agree with TRBD2. Per the germline V gene, CDR1 is LNHDA and CDR2 is SQIVND (reference sequence). With V trimmed by 4 bases and J by 4 bases, 7 bases remained unmatched. The CDR3 is made up of 15 amino acids. The chain's CDR3 is CASSTLVSGGETQYF. CDR3 DNA: TGTGCCAGTAGTACGTTAGTTAGCGGGGGAGAGACCCAGTACTTC.

A remark on this clone: Other DNA sequences within the sample encode an identical CDR3. V and J are TRBV6-5 and TRBJ2-3; TRBD1 agrees at 7 bases. The V and J ends lost 7 bases and 0 bases, in that order; junction bases with no gene match: 7. Germline V gene sequence: CDR1 MNHEY, CDR2 SVGAGI. CDR3 size: 15 residues. CDR3 residues: CASNPGTASTDTQYF. The CDR3 region has the DNA TGTGCCAGCAATCCCGGGACAGCCAGCACAGATACGCAGTATTTT.

The genes are TRBV18 and TRBJ1-4, with a weak D call TRBD1 (5 bases). V was cut by 1 base and J by 4 bases, with 13 bases left in between. The CDR3 is 16 residues long. Germline lookup yields CDR1 KGHSH and CDR2 LQKENI. The CDR3 region is CASSPRGTTSNEKLFF. DNA of the CDR3: TGTGCCAGCTCACCACGGGGGACGACGAGTAATGAAAAACTGTTTTTT.

The chain couples TRBV14 to TRBJ2-3; the D is unclear. V lost 4 bases and J lost 0, with 17 bases in between. Germline V gene sequence: CDR1 SGHDN, CDR2 FVKESK. The CDR3 loop spans 17 amino acids. Here the CDR3 DNA reads TGTGCCAGCAGCCGGACCCCAGGTTTCACTAGCACAGATACGCAGTATTTT. As protein: CASSRTPGFTSTDTQYF.

The gene calls are TRBV5-1 and TRBJ1-2; D is undetermined. This CDR3 comprises 13 residues. Germline V lookup: CDR1 SGHRS, CDR2 YFSETQ. Trimming stripped 0 bases from V and 2 bases from J, with 5 bases between. The CDR3 spells CASSLDGNYGYTF. In nucleotides, the CDR3 is TGCGCCAGCAGCTTGGATGGGAACTATGGCTACACCTTC.

The chain has TRBV6-4 and TRBJ2-7; 7 nucleotides match TRBD2. Germline V CDR1 and CDR2: MRHNA, SNTAGT. The CDR3 consists of 18 residues. V lost 5 bases, J lost 7 bases, and 23 bases stayed unmatched. This CDR3 reads CASSQVYSRGDLLVEQYV. In DNA form, the CDR3 reads TGTGCCAGCAGTCAGGTTTATAGTCGGGGGGACCTCCTAGTGGAGCAGTACGTC.

This clone was counted a few times. The chain joins TRBV12-3 or TRBV12-4 to TRBJ1-2, with 8 bases lining up with TRBD1. This CDR3 region has 11 residues. Trimming cost V 6 bases and J 6 bases; bases outside gene matches: 0. CDR3 in DNA: TGTGCCAGCAGGGACAGGGATGGCTACACCTTC. Its protein product is CASRDRDGYTF.

This chain connects TRBV5-5 to TRBJ1-1; D gene ambiguous. Trimming left V 1 base short and J 3 bases short, with 7 bases between. The CDR3 has 13 amino acids. Germline V gives CDR1 SGHKS, CDR2 YYEKEE (reference sequence). The CDR3 sequence: CASSLFEDTEAFF. The DNA of the CDR3 is TGTGCCAGCAGCTTGTTCGAGGACACTGAAGCTTTCTTT. Looking up the rest from reference TRBV5-5 and TRBJ1-1 gives the full variable domain: DAGVTQSPTHLIKTRGQQVTLRCSPISGHKSVSWYQQVLGQGPQFIFQYYEKEERGRGNFPDRFSARQFPNYSSELNVNALLLGDSALYLCASSLFEDTEAFFGQGTRLTVV.